These 20 T cell receptor beta chains were all obtained from the same sample, sequenced in a study of CD8 T cells in ankylosing spondylitis. A single record per CDR3 protein comes from TCRdb applying MiXCR to the 5' RACE reads. The repertoire holds about 220,000 distinct CDR3 sequences, approximately 24% seen once, with 5% to 8% in the top ten. Sequenced: blood, either unsorted or a sorted T cell fraction (not recorded which). The receptors originated from a male donor with ankylosing spondylitis or in good health (not recorded which).

The chain couples TRBV15 to TRBJ2-1; maybe TRBD2 (5 bases). The CDR3 sequence is 15 residues long. Germline assignment: CDR1 LNHNV and CDR2 YYDKDF (reference sequence). V was cut by 0 bases and J by 8 bases, with 14 bases left in between. The CDR3 sequence is CATSRDRSLGDEQFF. The CDR3 DNA is TGTGCCACCAGCAGAGATCGCAGCCTGGGAGATGAGCAGTTCTTC.

This clonotype was seen ten or more times. The chain links TRBV3-1 to TRBJ1-2, with D tentatively TRBD1 (5 bases). V was trimmed by 3 bases and J by 4 bases, leaving 9 bases between them. The CDR3 is 13 amino acids. CDR1 is LGHDT, CDR2 YNNKEL, per germline (reference sequence). The CDR3 DNA is TGTGCCAGCAGCCAGGGGCGCGTCTATGGCTACACCTTC. It yields the protein CASSQGRVYGYTF.

This clonotype has ten or more counts. The rearrangement links TRBV10-3 to TRBJ2-7; 8 bases align to TRBD2. Losses at the gene ends were 6 bases for V and 0 bases for J; bases not matched to a gene: 10. Germline V gene sequence: CDR1 ENHRY, CDR2 SYGVKD. CDR3 length: 16 amino acids. Here the CDR3 reads CAISPGLVRDSYEQYF. CDR3 DNA: TGTGCCATCAGCCCGGGACTAGTTAGGGACTCCTACGAGCAGTACTTC.

This clonotype was found a few times. The V call is TRBV6-5, the J call TRBJ2-7; D call uncertain. The CDR3 totals 12 residues. Between the trimmed V and J ends, which lost 3 bases and 6 bases, there was a span of 9 bases. Germline V gene sequence: CDR1 MNHEY, CDR2 SVGAGI. In nucleotides, the CDR3 is TGTGCCAGCAGTTATCTTTCTGGCGAGCAGTACTTC. Translated, it gives CASSYLSGEQYF.

This clonotype showed up many times. V gene TRBV29-1 combines with J gene TRBJ2-5; 9 nucleotides match TRBD1. Germline V gives CDR1 SQVTM, CDR2 ANQGSEA. V was pared by 6 bases and J by 1 base, with 9 bases of the junction left unmatched. CDR3 length: 15 amino acids. CDR3 DNA sequence: TGCAGCGTCCATAACAGGGGGCTAGGCCAAGAGACCCAGTACTTC. Amino acid sequence: CSVHNRGLGQETQYF.

This clonotype was detected many times. V and J are TRBV28 and TRBJ2-2; D possibly corresponds to TRBD1 (6 bases). The CDR3 runs to 14 residues. Per germline, CDR1 MDHEN and CDR2 SYDVKM. V was trimmed by 2 bases and J by 4 bases, leaving 8 bases between them. The DNA of the CDR3 is TGTGCCAGCAGTTTAGGACAGCCCACCGGGGAGCTGTTTTTT. It encodes CASSLGQPTGELFF.

This clonotype was counted many times. The V gene is TRBV5-1, the J gene TRBJ2-5, with 11 nucleotides matching TRBD2. The CDR3 loop spans 16 amino acids. Trimming at V came to 1 base and at J to 4 bases, leaving 6 bases not matched to a gene. Germline V gives CDR1 SGHRS, CDR2 YFSETQ. Here the CDR3 reads CASSLRSGRAGETQYF. The CDR3 DNA sequence: TGCGCCAGCAGCTTGCGTAGCGGGAGGGCGGGAGAGACCCAGTACTTC.

A note on this clonotype: Given a much more abundant clone one base away, this may be a read error. The DNA of the CDR3 is TGCAGCGTTTGTAACGATGTAGCCAAAAGCATTCAGTACTTC. Protein product: CSVCNDVAKSIQYF. This chain joins TRBV29-1 and TRBJ2-4; D uncertain. The CDR3 extends over 14 amino acids. Germline V gives CDR1 SQVTM, CDR2 ANQGSEA.

The gene calls are TRBV20-1 and TRBJ2-2; 9 nucleotides line up with TRBD1. Germline V lookup: CDR1 DFQATT, CDR2 SNEGSKA (reference sequence). The CDR3 sequence is 15 residues long. The V gene end was trimmed by 5 bases and the J gene end by 6 bases; junction bases not matched to a gene: 10. The CDR3 DNA follows: TGCAGTGCTCCTTCCGGGACAGGGATAGCCGGGGAGCTGTTTTTT. Amino acids: CSAPSGTGIAGELFF.

This chain joins TRBV12-3 or TRBV12-4 and TRBJ2-3; a possible D gene is TRBD2 (6 bases). V was shortened by 1 base and J by 2 bases, with 10 bases between the two germline ends. The CDR3 has 15 residues. The CDR3 coding sequence is TGTGCCAGCAGTTTAGTCGGGACTTACACAGATACGCAGTATTTT. It yields the protein CASSLVGTYTDTQYF.

The V gene is TRBV7-8, the J gene TRBJ2-5; 7 bases agree with TRBD2. V lost 1 base and J lost 4; bases outside the gene matches: 3. The CDR3 is 14 residues long. Germline loops: CDR1 SGHVS, CDR2 FQNEAQ. CDR3 DNA sequence: TGTGCCAGCAGCTTAGAACTAGCGCTAGAGACCCAGTACTTC. Encoded protein: CASSLELALETQYF.

The gene calls are TRBV20-1 and TRBJ2-3; 7 bases align to TRBD2. The CDR3 contains 16 residues. The V gene's germline CDR1 is DFQATT and CDR2 SNEGSKA (reference sequence). Trimming took 0 bases from V and 4 from J; bases not matched to a gene: 10. Here the CDR3 DNA reads TGCAGTGCTAGAGATCGGGGCGGGAGATGGGCAGATACGCAGTATTTT. This encodes CSARDRGGRWADTQYF.

The V call is TRBV20-1, the J call TRBJ2-7; TRBD2 matches 12 bases. This CDR3 contains 14 residues. Germline CDR1 DFQATT, CDR2 SNEGSKA (reference sequence). V gave up 7 bases and J gave up 2 bases; unmatched junction bases: 6. The CDR3 region is CSVQGLAGTYEQYF. The CDR3 nucleotides read TGCAGTGTCCAAGGACTAGCGGGGACCTACGAGCAGTACTTC.

This clonotype was seen more than once but under ten times. This clone may be a read error of a much larger clone one base away. This sequence joins TRBV7-2 and TRBJ2-1, with 7 bases aligning to TRBD1. The trim removed 0 bases at V and 0 bases at J, leaving 5 bases unmatched. Germline CDR1 is SGHTA and CDR2 is FQGNSA. The CDR3 is 17 residues long. CDR3 loop: CASSLAGQPFSYNEQFF. In nucleotides, the CDR3 is TGTGCCAGCAGCTTAGCGGGACAGCCCTTCTCCTACAATGAGCAGTTCTTC.

Ten or more counts support this clonotype. This CDR3 reads CSATGTELFNQPQHF. The CDR3 nucleotides read TGCAGTGCTACCGGGACAGAACTTTTCAATCAGCCCCAGCATTTT. This rearrangement joins TRBV20-1 to TRBJ1-5, with 7 bases aligning to TRBD1. Trimming cost V 4 bases and J 3 bases; bases outside gene matches: 9. Germline CDR1 DFQATT, CDR2 SNEGSKA (reference sequence). The CDR3 contains 15 residues.

In regard to this clonotype: A much larger clone lies a single base off, so this may be a read error. The CDR3 DNA reads TGCAGTGCCACGCTGATGACAGGCCCCTACGAGCAGTACTTC. Its protein product is CSATLMTGPYEQYF. V and J are TRBV20-1 and TRBJ2-7, with D tentatively TRBD1 (6 bases). The germline CDR1 and CDR2 sequences are DFQATT and SNEGSKA (reference sequence). The V end was cut by 6 bases, the J end by 2 bases, with 17 bases between. The CDR3 totals 14 residues.

This clonotype was seen repeatedly, ten times or more. The V and J genes are TRBV4-3 and TRBJ2-7; D remains unclear. The CDR3 has 16 residues. Trimming left V 0 bases short and J 2 bases short, with 14 bases between. Germline assignment: CDR1 LGHNA and CDR2 YSLEER. CDR3 region: CASSQEASELAYEQYF. As DNA, the CDR3 is TGCGCCAGCAGCCAAGAGGCGTCCGAGTTAGCCTACGAGCAGTACTTC.

The table lists this clonotype with many counts. The V gene is TRBV29-1, the J gene TRBJ2-7; 13 bases align to TRBD2. Germline CDR1 and CDR2: SQVTM and ANQGSEA. The V segment lost 7 bases and the J segment 5 bases; nucleotides outside the gene matches: 8. The CDR3 covers 14 residues. In DNA, the CDR3 is TGCAGCGCCAAAGGACTAGCGGGAGACCACGAGCAGTACTTC. This translates into CSAKGLAGDHEQYF.

V usage is TRBV20-1 and J usage is TRBJ2-5, with TRBD2 identical over 9 bases. V shed 7 bases and J 5 bases; nucleotides not matched to a gene: 11. The CDR3 runs 14 residues. Germline assignment: CDR1 DFQATT and CDR2 SNEGSKA (reference sequence). The CDR3 DNA sequence: TGCAGTGGAGTAGGTCTAGCGGGAATCGAGACCCAGTACTTC. Translating it yields CSGVGLAGIETQYF.

This clonotype was observed a handful of times. The chain is built from TRBV20-1 and TRBJ1-5; D uncertain. This CDR3 has 14 amino acids. Germline lookup yields CDR1 DFQATT and CDR2 SNEGSKA (reference sequence). V gave up 0 bases and J gave up 0 bases, with 6 bases separating them. The CDR3 coding sequence is TGCAGTGCTAGAGACAGGTTTAGCAATCAGCCCCAGCATTTT. Protein product: CSARDRFSNQPQHF.